This passage covers 21 T cell receptor beta chains from one sample sequenced in a study of cytomegalovirus exposure and HLA in healthy donors. The primer mix had 60 Vbeta and 13 Jbeta primers. Clones were read by immunoSEQ multiplex PCR, and TCRdb kept only the in-frame ones, dropping some. The sample yields some 180,000 clones, approximately 84% seen once. Sequencing input: PBMCs. Source of these receptors: a female donor in good health and CMV-seronegative.

This clone showed up just a few times. The chain joins TRBV2 to TRBJ2-3, with a possible D match to TRBD2 (6 bases). CDR3 length: 16 residues. Trimming cost V 8 bases and J 4 bases, with 22 bases left between them. Germline V gene data show CDR1 as SNHLY and CDR2 as FYNNEI. DNA of the CDR3: TGTGCCAGCGGCAGCTCCAAGACTAGTTCCCCAGATACGCAGTATTTT. Translation: CASGSSKTSSPDTQYF. The full variable domain, in which reference TRBV2 and TRBJ2-3 provide the parts outside the CDR3, is EPEVTQTPSHQVTQMGQEVILRCVPISNHLYFYWYRQILGQKVEFLVSFYNNEISEKSEIFDDQFSVERPDGSNFTLKIRSTKLEDSAMYFCASGSSKTSSPDTQYFGPGTRLTVL.

The chain is built from TRBV6-5 and TRBJ2-2; D gene ambiguous. From germline, CDR1 is MNHEY and CDR2 SVGAGI. The CDR3 loop spans 13 amino acids. V lost 1 base, J lost 6 bases, and 6 bases lay in between. CDR3 DNA sequence: TGTGCCAGCAGTTACTGGCCGTCCGGGGAGCTGTTTTTT. Its translation is CASSYWPSGELFF.

This clone appeared a few times. The gene calls are TRBV7-9 and TRBJ2-5; 11 bases match TRBD2. Germline V CDR1 and CDR2: SEHNR, FQNEAQ (reference sequence). The V gene end was trimmed by 5 bases and the J gene end by 9 bases; junction bases not matched to a gene: 11. CDR3 length: 15 amino acids. In nucleotides, the CDR3 is TGTGCCAGCAGCCCCCTTCCTCTAGCGGGAGGCTCCCAGTACTTC. It is translated as CASSPLPLAGGSQYF.

The V call is TRBV2, the J call TRBJ2-1, with TRBD2 matching over 8 bases. The V segment lost 2 bases and the J segment 6 bases; nucleotides outside the gene matches: 12. From germline, CDR1 is SNHLY and CDR2 FYNNEI. This CDR3 has 17 residues. The CDR3 DNA reads TGTGCCAGCAGTGAAAGTCTTAGTTGGAGCGGGGGCAATGAGCAGTTCTTC. It specifies CASSESLSWSGGNEQFF.

The chain is built from TRBV15 and TRBJ2-7; a possible D gene is TRBD1 (5 bases). V lost 0 bases and J lost 6, with 12 bases in between. Germline CDR1 and CDR2: LNHNV and YYDKDF (reference sequence). There are 14 residues in the CDR3. In DNA form, the CDR3 reads TGTGCCACCAGCAGAGATGCAGGGTCAGGCGAGCAGTACTTC. It specifies CATSRDAGSGEQYF.

The V call is TRBV5-1, the J call TRBJ2-1, with D maybe TRBD2 (5 bases). The germline V and J ends were trimmed by 4 bases and 6 bases, with 14 bases remaining between them. This CDR3 has 14 residues. Germline V gene sequence: CDR1 SGHRS, CDR2 YFSETQ. The CDR3 DNA follows: TGCGCCAGCAGCCTTGGGTTAGCGAGCAATGAGCAGTTCTTC. This codes for CASSLGLASNEQFF.

This clone showed up just a few times. The chain links TRBV7-6 to TRBJ2-6, with TRBD1 matching 8 bases. This CDR3 spans 17 amino acids. The V segment lost 5 bases and the J segment 4 bases; nucleotides outside the gene matches: 10. Germline CDR1 is SGHVS and CDR2 is FNYEAQ. CDR3 DNA sequence: TGTGCCAGCAGCCTCAACCCCCAGGGGGCGGGGGCCAACGTCCTGACTTTC. Translating it yields CASSLNPQGAGANVLTF.

The chain couples TRBV6-7 to TRBJ2-1; 7 bases match TRBD2. TRBV6-7 is noted as an ORF with a role that remains uncertain. V shed 7 bases and J 1 base; nucleotides not matched to a gene: 16. This CDR3 has 18 amino acids. The CDR3 nucleotides read TGTGCCAGCAATCCGGGACTATTTTTCCCCAAGTCCTACAATGAGCAGTTCTTC. It encodes CASNPGLFFPKSYNEQFF.

The chain uses TRBV7-2 and TRBJ2-7; no definite D call. CDR1 SGHTA and CDR2 FQGNSA come from the germline V gene. The CDR3 runs to 12 residues. The ends were cut back, 3 bases at V and 7 bases at J, with 10 bases in the middle. The CDR3 nucleotides read TGTGCCAGCAGCTTTATACAAAGAGAGCAGTACTTC. Translated: CASSFIQREQYF. Together with reference TRBV7-2 and TRBJ2-7, the CDR3 gives the full variable domain: GAGVSQSPSNKVTEKGKDVELRCDPISGHTALYWYRQSLGQGLEFLIYFQGNSAPDKSGLPSDRFSAERTGGSVSTLTIQRTQQEDSAVYLCASSFIQREQYFGPGTRLTVT.

This chain connects TRBV7-9 to TRBJ1-6; the match to TRBD1 covers 8 bases. CDR1 and CDR2 from the germline V gene are SEHNR and FQNEAQ (reference sequence). V lost 4 bases to trimming and J lost 14 bases; unmatched junction nucleotides: 7. This CDR3 has 13 residues. The CDR3, as DNA: TGTGCCAGCAGCTCCCCGGGACAGGCCTCCCTCCACTTT. Amino acid sequence: CASSSPGQASLHF.

The chain is built from TRBV9 and TRBJ1-6; possibly TRBD1 for D (5 bases). CDR1 SGDLS and CDR2 YYNGEE come from the germline V gene. Trimming took off 0 bases at V and 10 bases at J, with 11 bases between the two ends. The CDR3 contains 14 residues. The CDR3 loop reads CASSVARGASPLHF. The CDR3 DNA sequence: TGTGCCAGCAGCGTAGCTAGGGGCGCCTCACCCCTCCACTTT.

V and J are TRBV9 and TRBJ1-5; 7 bases match TRBD1. The CDR3 totals 13 residues. Trimming cost V 4 bases and J 4 bases; bases outside gene matches: 2. Looked up from germline, CDR1 is SGDLS and CDR2 is YYNGEE. The CDR3 loop is CASSQGVNQPQHF. The CDR3 bases are TGTGCCAGCAGCCAGGGGGTTAATCAGCCCCAGCATTTT.

The chain is built from TRBV25-1 and TRBJ1-4, with D possibly matching TRBD1 (5 bases). The germline CDR1 and CDR2 sequences are MGHDK and SYGVNS. Trimming cost V 5 bases and J 8 bases, with 12 bases left between them. The CDR3 extends over 13 amino acids. CDR3 bases: TGTGCCAGCAGTAGGGAAGGGGAAGAAAAACTGTTTTTT. The encoded protein is CASSREGEEKLFF.

This chain joins TRBV7-9 and TRBJ2-1; 7 bases map to TRBD2. The CDR3 totals 15 residues. Germline CDR1 SEHNR, CDR2 FQNEAQ (reference sequence). After removal of 3 bases from V and 3 bases from J, the junction contained 5 bases not matched to a gene. As DNA, the CDR3 is TGTGCCAGCAGCTTGGGCGGGAGTTTCTACAATGAGCAGTTCTTC. It encodes CASSLGGSFYNEQFF.

The chain couples TRBV5-1 to TRBJ2-1; D is possibly TRBD1 (7 bases). The CDR3 length is 17 residues. Looked up from germline, CDR1 is SGHRS and CDR2 is YFSETQ. The V end lost 2 bases, the J end lost 4 bases, and 19 bases lay between the germline ends. This chain's CDR3 is CASSFQQGSGTYNEQFF. In DNA form, the CDR3 reads TGCGCCAGCAGCTTTCAACAGGGGTCCGGGACTTACAATGAGCAGTTCTTC. The full variable domain, in which reference TRBV5-1 and TRBJ2-1 provide the parts outside the CDR3, is KAGVTQTPRYLIKTRGQQVTLSCSPISGHRSVSWYQQTPGQGLQFLFEYFSETQRNKGNFPGRFSGRQFSNSRSEMNVSTLELGDSALYLCASSFQQGSGTYNEQFFGPGTRLTVL.

The gene calls are TRBV5-1 and TRBJ2-7; 8 bases fit TRBD1. Germline V gives CDR1 SGHRS, CDR2 YFSETQ. This CDR3 contains 14 residues. With 4 bases clipped from V and 1 base from J, the junction kept 4 bases outside the gene matches. CDR3 coding DNA: TGCGCCAGCAGCAATAGACAGGGGTCCTACGAGCAGTACTTC. This sequence encodes CASSNRQGSYEQYF.

The V and J genes are TRBV11-1 and TRBJ2-7, with 10 bases matching TRBD2. The CDR3 is 16 residues long. Trimming took 4 bases from V and 1 from J; bases not matched to a gene: 7. Germline CDR1 SGHAT, CDR2 FQDESV (reference sequence). In DNA form, the CDR3 reads TGTGCCAGCAGCTCCCCTCAACTAGCGGGGTCCTACGAGCAGTACTTC. Its translation is CASSSPQLAGSYEQYF.

This clone showed up just a few times. The chain has TRBV11-3 and TRBJ2-1, with D unresolved. Germline V CDR1 and CDR2: SGHNT, YENEEA. V shed 1 base and J shed 0 bases, with 7 bases lying between them. The CDR3 runs 15 residues. The CDR3 here is CASSLVLSSYNEQFF. CDR3 DNA sequence: TGTGCCAGCAGCTTAGTGCTGAGCTCCTACAATGAGCAGTTCTTC.

The sample holds a few counts of this clone. This rearrangement joins TRBV6-5 to TRBJ1-4, with D possibly matching TRBD1 (6 bases). This CDR3 is built from 11 residues. V gave up 5 bases and J gave up 10 bases, with 8 bases separating them. Germline V gene data show CDR1 as MNHEY and CDR2 as SVGAGI. This CDR3 reads CASSRGGKLFF. The CDR3 region has the DNA TGTGCCAGCAGTAGGGGGGGAAAACTGTTTTTT.

The chain couples TRBV15 to TRBJ1-4; D unclear. The CDR3 consists of 17 residues. V gave up 0 bases and J gave up 7 bases, with 18 bases separating them. CDR1 and CDR2 (germline): LNHNV, YYDKDF (reference sequence). The CDR3: CATSRDAPRGRVEKLFF. The CDR3 nucleotides read TGTGCCACCAGCAGAGATGCCCCTCGGGGTCGAGTTGAAAAACTGTTTTTT.

The genes are TRBV30 and TRBJ2-1, with unresolved D. Trimming took 2 bases from V and 7 from J, leaving 9 bases between them. The CDR3 consists of 12 residues. Germline V gives CDR1 GTSNPN, CDR2 SVGIG (reference sequence). CDR3 region: CAWSSRFNEQFF. The CDR3 coding sequence is TGTGCCTGGAGTTCGAGATTTAATGAGCAGTTCTTC.